These 10 T cell receptor beta chains were sequenced from one sample in a study of T cell changes during pregnancy in multiple sclerosis. Sequencing used immunoSEQ multiplex PCR; TCRdb keeps in-frame clones, though not all of them. Among approximately 110,000 clones, approximately 91% were seen once, and the ten largest hold less than 4%. The sample in question was peripheral blood, obtained after pregnancy. The receptors were sampled from a female donor with multiple sclerosis, enrolled in a pregnancy study.

The V and J genes are TRBV7-9 and TRBJ2-7; unclear D gene. V shed 5 bases and J shed 4 bases, with 9 bases lying between them. This CDR3 spans 12 amino acids. Germline assignment: CDR1 SEHNR and CDR2 FQNEAQ (reference sequence). CDR3 region: CASSLTPYEQYF. CDR3 coding DNA: TGTGCCAGCAGCCTCACACCTTACGAGCAGTACTTC.

V gene TRBV4-1 combines with J gene TRBJ2-1; 10 bases line up with TRBD1. The germline gives CDR1 MGHRA, CDR2 YSYEKL. Trimming removed 6 bases from V and 9 bases from J; junction bases left unmatched: 11. The length of the CDR3 is 15 residues. CDR3 amino acids: CASRRWDRGPGEQFF. CDR3 bases: TGCGCCAGCAGAAGGTGGGACAGGGGACCCGGTGAGCAGTTCTTC.

The rearrangement links TRBV19 to TRBJ2-7; 8 bases match TRBD1. Germline trimming cut 4 bases from V and 4 bases from J; bases unmatched to any gene: 6. The germline V gene encodes CDR1 LNHDA and CDR2 SQIVND (reference sequence). The length of the CDR3 is 14 residues. CDR3 region: CASSKGDRMYEQYF. CDR3 nucleotides: TGTGCCAGTAGTAAGGGGGACAGGATGTACGAGCAGTACTTC.

This chain joins TRBV5-4 and TRBJ2-7; TRBD1 matches at 8 bases. Germline V gene lookup returns CDR1 SGHNT and CDR2 YYREEE (reference sequence). This CDR3 region has 15 residues. V lost 0 bases, J lost 7 bases, and 9 bases stayed unmatched. CDR3 sequence reads: CASSLATGAVREQYF. The DNA of the CDR3 is TGTGCCAGCAGCTTGGCGACAGGGGCAGTGCGGGAGCAGTACTTC.

This chain connects TRBV4-1 to TRBJ2-1; 7 bases fit TRBD2. Germline V CDR1 and CDR2: MGHRA, YSYEKL. The J segment lost 2 bases and the V segment lost 4 bases, leaving 11 bases of the junction unmatched. The CDR3 spans 17 residues. For the CDR3, the DNA is TGCGCCAGCAGCCCCTCCCGGGGGGAGTCCCCCTACAATGAGCAGTTCTTC. This codes for CASSPSRGESPYNEQFF.

The chain joins TRBV10-2 to TRBJ1-1; D may be TRBD1 (5 bases). Trimming removed 6 bases at V and 6 bases at J, with 17 bases between. CDR3 length: 14 amino acids. CDR1 is WSHSY and CDR2 is SAAADI in the germline V gene. CDR3 in DNA: TGCGCCAGCAGAGGTCCGCAGGGAAGCTCTGAAGCTTTCTTT. Protein: CASRGPQGSSEAFF.

The genes are TRBV2 and TRBJ2-7; D possibly corresponds to TRBD1 (5 bases). The germline V gene has CDR1 SNHLY and CDR2 FYNNEI. Trimming took 6 bases from V and 3 from J, leaving 18 bases between them. This CDR3 spans 15 amino acids. As DNA, the CDR3 is TGTGCCAGCAGGTACACTCCAGGGTTGGTCTACGAGCAGTACTTC. This sequence encodes CASRYTPGLVYEQYF.

The chain carries TRBV6-5 and TRBJ2-1; TRBD2 agrees at 7 bases. V trimming: 5 bases; J trimming: 5 bases; junction bases outside the gene matches: 0. The germline CDR1 and CDR2 sequences are MNHEY and SVGAGI. The CDR3 consists of 12 residues. The CDR3 loop reads CASSSGDNEQFF. In DNA form, the CDR3 reads TGTGCCAGCAGTAGCGGGGACAATGAGCAGTTCTTC.

This chain joins TRBV11-2 and TRBJ2-3, with TRBD2 matching 7 bases. Germline values: CDR1 SGHAT, CDR2 FQNNGV. CDR3 length equals 16 residues. V shed 0 bases, J shed 4 bases, and the junction held 7 bases outside the gene matches. CDR3 protein: CASSLDGRVRADTQYF. CDR3 bases: TGTGCCAGCAGCTTAGATGGGAGGGTTCGAGCAGATACGCAGTATTTT. The complete variable domain, with remaining parts taken from reference TRBV11-2 and TRBJ2-3, reads EAGVAQSPRYKIIEKRQSVAFWCNPISGHATLYWYQQILGQGPKLLIQFQNNGVVDDSQLPKDRFSAERLKGVDSTLKIQPAKLEDSAVYLCASSLDGRVRADTQYFGPGTRLTVL.

The chain couples TRBV6-4 to TRBJ2-3; 10 bases align to TRBD2. The CDR3 runs 16 residues. CDR1 and CDR2 (germline): MRHNA, SNTAGT. The V segment lost 4 bases and the J segment 6 bases; nucleotides outside the gene matches: 10. This CDR3 reads CASSVRSSGGADTQYF. The CDR3 region has the DNA TGTGCCAGCAGTGTCAGGTCGAGCGGGGGGGCTGATACGCAGTATTTT.